The source of this T cell receptor (beta chain) is a study of T cell changes during pregnancy in multiple sclerosis. Data came from immunoSEQ multiplex PCR; TCRdb stores just in-frame clones and leaves some out. The sample has 100,000 or so clones; just under 95% are singletons. Germline values: CDR1 SEHNR, CDR2 FQNEAQ (reference sequence). This CDR3 is 15 amino acids long. Trimming took off 5 bases at V and 2 bases at J, with 10 bases between the two ends. The chain uses TRBV7-9 and TRBJ2-6; maybe TRBD1 (5 bases). The receptor's source is a female donor with multiple sclerosis, enrolled in a pregnancy study. The input for sequencing was peripheral blood, taken in the first trimester of pregnancy. Written as DNA, the CDR3 is TGTGCCAGCAGCGCTGGGGCGCCTGGGGCCAACGTCCTGACTTTC. Translating gives CASSAGAPGANVLTF.